This T cell receptor beta chain was profiled in a study of CD8 T cells in ankylosing spondylitis. This clonotype was detected only a few times. Its target is not known. TCRdb called the 5' RACE reads again in MiXCR, with one record for every CDR3 protein. The sample has some 340,000 distinct CDR3 sequences, over 12% seen once. Points from the study as a whole: Made up of under 10 highly homologous variants, a TCR beta motif appeared characteristic of ankylosing spondylitis blood. The study looked at matched synovial fluid samples from ankylosing spondylitis patients. Disease-linked clones were reported to be significantly enriched there. Previously reported in reactive arthritis synovial fluid and blood were some of the motif variants.

This CDR3 is 16 amino acids long. Between the trimmed V and J ends, which lost 4 bases and 4 bases, there was a span of 17 bases. The genes are TRBV12-3 or TRBV12-4 and TRBJ2-1; D unclear. The source of this sequence is a male donor with ankylosing spondylitis or in good health (not recorded which). The sample comprised blood, either unsorted or a sorted T cell fraction (not recorded which). The CDR3 DNA sequence: TGTGCCAGCAGTTCCCCGTCAATTGACGGGTACAATGAGCAGTTCTTC. As protein: CASSSPSIDGYNEQFF.